This TCR beta chain was identified during a study of identical twins. One entry per CDR3 protein results from TCRdb running MiXCR on the 5' RACE reads. The sample carries about 280,000 distinct CDR3 sequences, about 8% recorded once. The germline gives CDR1 SGHVS, CDR2 FQNEAQ. This CDR3 is built from 15 residues. This sample also belongs to another study, concerning yellow fever vaccine responses in identical twins.

Sequencing was done on a sample of memory (CD45RO+) T cells sorted from blood. The rearrangement uses TRBV7-8 and TRBJ2-2; 9 nucleotides match TRBD2. This TCR came from a woman in her late teens or twenties in good health. For the CDR3, the DNA is TGTGCAACTAGCAAGCGGGAGGCCAACACCGGGGAGCTGTTTTTT. This translates into CATSKREANTGELFF. The variable domain in full, completed from reference TRBV7-8 and TRBJ2-2, reads GAGVSQSPRYKVAKRGQDVALRCDPISGHVSLFWYQQALGQGPEFLTYFQNEAQLDKSGLPSDRFFAERPEGSVSTLKIQRTQQEDSAVYLCATSKREANTGELFFGEGSRLTVL.